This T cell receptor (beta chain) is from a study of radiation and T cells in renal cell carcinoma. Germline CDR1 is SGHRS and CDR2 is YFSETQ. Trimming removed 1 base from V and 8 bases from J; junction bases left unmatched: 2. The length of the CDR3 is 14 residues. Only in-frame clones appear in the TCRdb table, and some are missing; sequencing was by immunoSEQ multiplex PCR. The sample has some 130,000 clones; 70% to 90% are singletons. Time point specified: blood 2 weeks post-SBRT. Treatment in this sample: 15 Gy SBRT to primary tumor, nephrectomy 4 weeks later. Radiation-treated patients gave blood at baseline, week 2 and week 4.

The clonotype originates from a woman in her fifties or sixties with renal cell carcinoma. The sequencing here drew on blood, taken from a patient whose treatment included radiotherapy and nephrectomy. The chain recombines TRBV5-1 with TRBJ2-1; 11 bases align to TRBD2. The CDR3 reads CASSLIAGGHEQFF. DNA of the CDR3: TGCGCCAGCAGCTTGATAGCGGGGGGGCATGAGCAGTTCTTC.